One and the same sample provided the 7 T cell receptor beta chains below, sequenced in a study of cytomegalovirus exposure and HLA in healthy donors. A multiplex PCR was run with 60 Vbeta primers and 13 Jbeta primers. Using immunoSEQ multiplex PCR, the repertoire was profiled, and TCRdb retains in-frame clones only, with some absent. The profile shows approximately 290,000 clones, 80% of them singletons. The sample comprised PBMCs. All receptors derive from a girl aged 2 to 10 in good health and CMV-seronegative.

The rearrangement joins TRBV27 to TRBJ2-1; 9 bases are shared with TRBD1. Germline values: CDR1 MNHEY, CDR2 SMNVEV (reference sequence). J was trimmed by 9 bases and V by 5 bases; bases with no gene match: 11. This CDR3 is 15 amino acids long. The CDR3 is CASSPGTGWLGEQFF. CDR3 DNA sequence: TGTGCCAGCAGTCCCGGGACAGGGTGGTTGGGTGAGCAGTTCTTC.

V is TRBV6-1 and J is TRBJ2-1; 12 positions agree with TRBD2. V was pared by 4 bases and J by 3 bases, with 10 bases of the junction left unmatched. This CDR3 contains 18 residues. Germline values: CDR1 MNHNS, CDR2 SASEGT. CDR3: CASSVTSGRPTYYNEQFF. CDR3 bases: TGTGCCAGCAGTGTAACTAGCGGGAGGCCTACCTACTACAATGAGCAGTTCTTC.

V is TRBV9 and J is TRBJ2-7; 9 bases agree with TRBD1. Germline V gene data show CDR1 as SGDLS and CDR2 as YYNGEE. The junction had 10 bases not matched to a gene; V was cut back by 4 bases and J by 5 bases. This CDR3 has 15 amino acids. CDR3 bases: TGTGCCAGCAGCCCTCTCAAGGACAGGGGCAACGAGCAGTACTTC. It translates to CASSPLKDRGNEQYF.

V usage is TRBV9 and J usage is TRBJ2-2; the D gene is possibly TRBD1 (5 bases). The CDR3 extends over 16 amino acids. Germline CDR1 is SGDLS and CDR2 is YYNGEE. V dropped 1 base and J dropped 2 bases, with 12 bases sitting between them. This CDR3 reads CASSVSGRANTGELFF. The CDR3 DNA reads as TGTGCCAGCAGCGTATCGGGCAGGGCCAACACCGGGGAGCTGTTTTTT. Complete variable domain (other parts from reference TRBV9 and TRBJ2-2): DSGVTQTPKHLITATGQRVTLRCSPRSGDLSVYWYQQSLDQGLQFLIQYYNGEERAKGNILERFSAQQFPDLHSELNLSSLELGDSALYFCASSVSGRANTGELFFGEGSRLTVL.

The chain combines TRBV13 with TRBJ2-1, with TRBD2 matching over 11 bases. The length of the CDR3 is 18 residues. CDR1 and CDR2 (germline): PRHDT, FYEKMQ (reference sequence). J was trimmed by 4 bases and V by 5 bases; bases with no gene match: 13. This CDR3 is CASSPIPGLAEIYNEQFF. As DNA, the CDR3 is TGTGCCAGCAGCCCAATCCCGGGACTAGCGGAAATATACAATGAGCAGTTCTTC.

This clone was detected only once. The J gene is TRBJ2-1, the V gene TRBV11-3, with 8 bases matching TRBD2. Germline CDR1 reads SGHNT; CDR2 reads YENEEA. The CDR3 is 15 amino acids. The V and J ends lost 1 base and 9 bases, in that order; junction bases with no gene match: 8. As DNA, the CDR3 is TGTGCCAGCAGCTTAGGAGGACGGGGGGGCGTTGAGCAGTTCTTC. Its translation is CASSLGGRGGVEQFF.

This rearrangement joins TRBV27 to TRBJ1-2; D remains unclear. This CDR3 is 13 amino acids long. V lost 6 bases and J 4 bases, leaving 12 bases between the germline ends. Germline-derived CDR1 and CDR2 are MNHEY and SMNVEV (reference sequence). In nucleotides, the CDR3 is TGTGCCAGCAGGGTGGCCGGGTCCTATGGCTACACCTTC. It yields the protein CASRVAGSYGYTF.